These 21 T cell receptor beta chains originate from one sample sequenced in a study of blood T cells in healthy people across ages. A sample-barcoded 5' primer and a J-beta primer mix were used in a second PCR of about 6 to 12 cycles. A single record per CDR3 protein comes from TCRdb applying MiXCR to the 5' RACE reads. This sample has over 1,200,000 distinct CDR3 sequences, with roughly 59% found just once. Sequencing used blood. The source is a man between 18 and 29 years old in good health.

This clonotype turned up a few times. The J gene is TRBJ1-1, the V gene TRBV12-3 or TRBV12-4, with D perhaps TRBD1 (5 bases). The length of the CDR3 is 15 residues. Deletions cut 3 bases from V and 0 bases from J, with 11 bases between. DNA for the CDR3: TGTGCCAGCAGTTTGAGGGGAGCGGTGAACACTGAAGCTTTCTTT. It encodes CASSLRGAVNTEAFF.

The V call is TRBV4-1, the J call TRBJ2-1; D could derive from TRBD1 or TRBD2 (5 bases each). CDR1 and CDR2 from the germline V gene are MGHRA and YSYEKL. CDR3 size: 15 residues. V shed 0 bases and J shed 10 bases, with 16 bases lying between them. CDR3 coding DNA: TGCGCCAGCAGCCAAGATCCTATTAGGGGAGAGGAGCAGTTCTTC. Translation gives CASSQDPIRGEEQFF.

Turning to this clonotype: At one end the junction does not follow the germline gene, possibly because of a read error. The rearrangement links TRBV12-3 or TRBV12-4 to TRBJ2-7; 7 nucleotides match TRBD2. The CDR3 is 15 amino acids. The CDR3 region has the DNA TGTGCCAGCAGTCCCCACCGGGAGGATTCCTACGAGCGGTACTTC. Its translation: CASSPHREDSYERYF.

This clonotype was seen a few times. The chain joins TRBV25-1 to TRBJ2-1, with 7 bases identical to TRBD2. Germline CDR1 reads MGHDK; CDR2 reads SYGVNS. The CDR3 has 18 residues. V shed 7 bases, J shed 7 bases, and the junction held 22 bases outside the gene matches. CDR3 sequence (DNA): TGTGCCAGCACTCGGAGTGGGGCAGCGGGGCTGGTTAGGAATGAGCAGTTCTTC. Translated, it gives CASTRSGAAGLVRNEQFF.

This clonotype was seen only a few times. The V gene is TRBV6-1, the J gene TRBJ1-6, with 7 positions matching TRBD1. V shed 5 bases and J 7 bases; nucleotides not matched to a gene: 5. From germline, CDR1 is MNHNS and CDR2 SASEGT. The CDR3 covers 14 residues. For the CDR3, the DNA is TGTGCCAGCAGTCCCCGACAGGGAAATTCACCCCTCCACTTT. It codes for CASSPRQGNSPLHF.

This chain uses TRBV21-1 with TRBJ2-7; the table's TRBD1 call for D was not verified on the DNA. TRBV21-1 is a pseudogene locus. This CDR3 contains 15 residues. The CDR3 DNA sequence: TGTGCCAGCAGCAACATACAGGGGGTCCCCTACGAGCAGTACTTC. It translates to CASSNIQGVPYEQYF.

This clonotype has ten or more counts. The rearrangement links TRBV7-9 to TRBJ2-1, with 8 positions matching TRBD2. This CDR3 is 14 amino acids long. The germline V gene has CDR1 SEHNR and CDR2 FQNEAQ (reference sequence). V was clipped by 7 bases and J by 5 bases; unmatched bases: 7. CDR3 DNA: TGTGCCAGCATGTGGGCGGGGGGCAACAATGAGCAGTTCTTC. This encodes CASMWAGGNNEQFF.

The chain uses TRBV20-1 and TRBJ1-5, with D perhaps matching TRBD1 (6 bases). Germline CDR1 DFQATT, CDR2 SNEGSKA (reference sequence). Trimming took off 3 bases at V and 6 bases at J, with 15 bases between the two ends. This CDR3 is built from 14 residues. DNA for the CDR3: TGCAGTGCTAGTACAGGGAACGGTGGTCAGCCCCAGCATTTT. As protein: CSASTGNGGQPQHF.

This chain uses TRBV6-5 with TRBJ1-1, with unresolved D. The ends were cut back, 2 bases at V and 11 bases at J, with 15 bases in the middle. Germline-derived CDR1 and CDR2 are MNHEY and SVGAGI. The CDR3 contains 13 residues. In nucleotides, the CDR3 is TGTGCCAGCAGTTACGCGGCTACTAAGCGTGCTTTCTTT. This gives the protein CASSYAATKRAFF.

The CDR3 loop reads CSARTGLVTEAFF. The CDR3 bases are TGCAGTGCTAGGACAGGACTCGTCACTGAAGCTTTCTTT. J is TRBJ1-1 and V is TRBV20-1; perhaps TRBD1 as D (6 bases). Per the germline V gene, CDR1 is DFQATT and CDR2 is SNEGSKA (reference sequence). V lost 3 bases to trimming and J lost 4 bases, with 12 bases between them. This CDR3 contains 13 residues.

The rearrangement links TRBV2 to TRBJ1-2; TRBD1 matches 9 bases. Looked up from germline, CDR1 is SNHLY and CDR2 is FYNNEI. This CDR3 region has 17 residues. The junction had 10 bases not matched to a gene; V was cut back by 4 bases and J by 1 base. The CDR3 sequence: CASSVMDRGGLNYGYTF. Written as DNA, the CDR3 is TGTGCCAGCAGTGTTATGGACAGGGGAGGTCTTAACTATGGCTACACCTTC.

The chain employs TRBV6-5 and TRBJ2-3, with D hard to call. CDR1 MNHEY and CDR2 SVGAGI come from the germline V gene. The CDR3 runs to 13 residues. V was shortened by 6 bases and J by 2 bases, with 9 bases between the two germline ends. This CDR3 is CASSPKSTDTQYF. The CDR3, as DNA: TGTGCCAGCAGCCCGAAGTCCACAGATACGCAGTATTTT.

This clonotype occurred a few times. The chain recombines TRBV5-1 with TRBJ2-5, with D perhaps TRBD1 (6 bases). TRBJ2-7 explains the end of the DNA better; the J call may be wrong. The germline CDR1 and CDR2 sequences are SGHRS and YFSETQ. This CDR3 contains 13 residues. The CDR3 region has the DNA TGCGCCAGCAGCGGACAGACCCTCTACGAGCAGTACTTC. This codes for CASSGQTLYEQYF.

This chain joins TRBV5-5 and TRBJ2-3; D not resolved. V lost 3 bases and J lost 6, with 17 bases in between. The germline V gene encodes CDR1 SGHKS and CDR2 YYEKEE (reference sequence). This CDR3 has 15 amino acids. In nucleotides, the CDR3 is TGTGCCAGCAGCTCGTCGACTCTGACCCTGGATACGCAGTATTTT. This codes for CASSSSTLTLDTQYF. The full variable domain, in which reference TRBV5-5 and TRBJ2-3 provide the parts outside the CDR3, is DAGVTQSPTHLIKTRGQQVTLRCSPISGHKSVSWYQQVLGQGPQFIFQYYEKEERGRGNFPDRFSARQFPNYSSELNVNALLLGDSALYLCASSSSTLTLDTQYFGPGTRLTVL.

The chain's CDR3 is CASSQVYGRGDEQFF. The CDR3, as DNA: TGCGCCAGCAGCCAAGTTTATGGGCGGGGGGATGAGCAGTTCTTC. The chain employs TRBV4-1 and TRBJ2-1, with 8 positions matching TRBD2. The length of the CDR3 is 15 residues. Trimming cost V 1 base and J 8 bases; bases outside gene matches: 7. Germline V gene lookup returns CDR1 MGHRA and CDR2 YSYEKL.

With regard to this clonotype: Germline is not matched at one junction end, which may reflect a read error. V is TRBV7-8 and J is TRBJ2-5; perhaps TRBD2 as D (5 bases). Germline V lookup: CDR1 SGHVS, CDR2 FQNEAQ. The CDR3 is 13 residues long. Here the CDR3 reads CACSAGVQETQYF. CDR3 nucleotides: TGTGCCTGCAGCGCCGGGGTACAAGAGACCCAGTACTTC. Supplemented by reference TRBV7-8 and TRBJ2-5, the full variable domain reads GAGVSQSPRYKVAKRGQDVALRCDPISGHVSLFWYQQALGQGPEFLTYFQNEAQLDKSGLPSDRFFAERPEGSVSTLKIQRTQQEDSAVYLCACSAGVQETQYFGPGTRLLVL.

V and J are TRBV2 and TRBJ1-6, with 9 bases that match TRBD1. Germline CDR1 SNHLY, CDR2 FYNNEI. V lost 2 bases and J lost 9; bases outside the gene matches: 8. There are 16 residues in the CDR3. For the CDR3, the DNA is TGTGCCAGCAGTGAATGGGGGCCGGGACAGGGTTCACCCCTCCACTTT. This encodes CASSEWGPGQGSPLHF.

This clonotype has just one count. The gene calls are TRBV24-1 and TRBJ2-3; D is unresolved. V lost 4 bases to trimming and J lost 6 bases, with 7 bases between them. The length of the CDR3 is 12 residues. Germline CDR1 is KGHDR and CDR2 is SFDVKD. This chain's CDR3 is CATSDSWDTQYF. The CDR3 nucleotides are TGTGCCACCAGTGACTCATGGGATACGCAGTATTTT.

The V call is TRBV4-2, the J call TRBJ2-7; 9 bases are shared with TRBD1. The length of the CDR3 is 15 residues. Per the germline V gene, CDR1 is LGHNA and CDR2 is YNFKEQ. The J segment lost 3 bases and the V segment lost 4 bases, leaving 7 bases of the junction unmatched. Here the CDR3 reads CASSPGDRDLYEQYF. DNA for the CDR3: TGTGCCAGCAGCCCCGGGGACAGGGATCTCTACGAGCAGTACTTC.

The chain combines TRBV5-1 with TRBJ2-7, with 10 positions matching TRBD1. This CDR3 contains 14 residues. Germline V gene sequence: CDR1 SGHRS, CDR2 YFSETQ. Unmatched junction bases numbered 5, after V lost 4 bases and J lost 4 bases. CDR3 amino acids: CASSAEGQGYEQYF. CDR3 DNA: TGCGCCAGCAGCGCCGAGGGACAGGGGTACGAGCAGTACTTC.

As DNA, the CDR3 is TGTGCCAGCAGTCCCATGAGCGGGGGCTCCTACGAGCAGTACTTC. Translation gives CASSPMSGGSYEQYF. This chain links TRBV27 with TRBJ2-7; TRBD2 matches 8 bases. The CDR3 consists of 15 residues. Germline V gene data show CDR1 as MNHEY and CDR2 as SMNVEV (reference sequence). V trimming: 5 bases; J trimming: 0 bases; junction bases outside the gene matches: 6.